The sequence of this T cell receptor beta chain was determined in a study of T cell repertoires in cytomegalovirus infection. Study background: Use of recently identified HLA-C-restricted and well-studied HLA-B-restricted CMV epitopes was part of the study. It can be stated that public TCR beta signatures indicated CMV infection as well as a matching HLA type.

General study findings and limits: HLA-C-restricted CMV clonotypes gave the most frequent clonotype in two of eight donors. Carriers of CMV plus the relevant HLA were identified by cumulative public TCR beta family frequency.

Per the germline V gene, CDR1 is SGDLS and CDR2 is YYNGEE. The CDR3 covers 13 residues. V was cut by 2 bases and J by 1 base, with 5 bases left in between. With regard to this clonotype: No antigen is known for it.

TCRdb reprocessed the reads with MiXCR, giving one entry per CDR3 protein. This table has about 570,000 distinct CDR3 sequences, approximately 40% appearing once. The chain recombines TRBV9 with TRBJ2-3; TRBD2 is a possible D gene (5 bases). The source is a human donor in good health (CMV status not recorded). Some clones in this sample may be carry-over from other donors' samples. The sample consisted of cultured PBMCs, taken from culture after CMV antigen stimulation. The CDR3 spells CASSVSGTDTQYF. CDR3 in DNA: TGTGCCAGCAGCGTTAGCGGCACAGATACGCAGTATTTT.